These 4 T cell receptor beta chains were sequenced from one sample in a study of T cells in Graves' hyperthyroidism and ophthalmopathy. TCR beta CDR3 regions were amplified from RNA transcripts. The primer set for the first-round RT-PCR of the TCR CDR3 was HTBI. Via MiXCR, TCRdb re-called the multiplex PCR reads, giving one row per CDR3 protein. The repertoire holds 410,000 or so distinct CDR3 sequences, with approximately 14% as singletons. Sample: blood. The receptors were gathered from a man aged 18-30 years with Graves' ophthalmopathy.

V and J are TRBV12-3 or TRBV12-4 and TRBJ1-2, with TRBD1 as a possible D gene (6 bases). This CDR3 region has 15 residues. V was clipped by 3 bases and J by 4 bases, with 15 bases between them. The DNA of the CDR3 is TGTGCCAGCAGTTTGAGTGGGGGGGCATCCTATGGCTACACCTTC. Its protein product is CASSLSGGASYGYTF.

On this clonotype: Since no conserved phenylalanine or tryptophan closes the CDR3, a read error is the likely cause. The chain has TRBV29-1 and TRBJ2-2, with D tentatively TRBD2 (6 bases). Germline CDR1 and CDR2: SQVTM and ANQGSEA. The CDR3 is 14 residues long. V was pared by 3 bases and J by 3 bases, with 11 bases between. The CDR3 region is CSVDPGLYTGELFL. DNA for the CDR3: TGCAGCGTTGATCCGGGACTCTACACCGGGGAGCTGTTTCTT.

The sample holds many counts of this clonotype. The chain links TRBV7-9 to TRBJ1-2; tentatively, D is TRBD1 (5 bases). V shed 2 bases and J shed 2 bases, with 12 bases lying between them. The CDR3 is 15 amino acids. The germline V gene has CDR1 SEHNR and CDR2 FQNEAQ (reference sequence). CDR3: CASSLPGQPNYGYTF. The CDR3 DNA reads TGTGCCAGCAGCTTACCAGGGCAGCCCAACTATGGCTACACCTTC.

In its sample, this clonotype was seen many times. The V gene is TRBV11-2, the J gene TRBJ2-6; tentative D call: TRBD1 (6 bases). V was shortened by 3 bases and J by 2 bases, with 8 bases between the two germline ends. The CDR3 has 15 amino acids. Germline V CDR1 and CDR2: SGHAT, FQNNGV. CDR3 nucleotides: TGTGCCAGCAGCTTTGGACAGCCTGGGGCCAACGTCCTGACTTTC. Amino acids: CASSFGQPGANVLTF.